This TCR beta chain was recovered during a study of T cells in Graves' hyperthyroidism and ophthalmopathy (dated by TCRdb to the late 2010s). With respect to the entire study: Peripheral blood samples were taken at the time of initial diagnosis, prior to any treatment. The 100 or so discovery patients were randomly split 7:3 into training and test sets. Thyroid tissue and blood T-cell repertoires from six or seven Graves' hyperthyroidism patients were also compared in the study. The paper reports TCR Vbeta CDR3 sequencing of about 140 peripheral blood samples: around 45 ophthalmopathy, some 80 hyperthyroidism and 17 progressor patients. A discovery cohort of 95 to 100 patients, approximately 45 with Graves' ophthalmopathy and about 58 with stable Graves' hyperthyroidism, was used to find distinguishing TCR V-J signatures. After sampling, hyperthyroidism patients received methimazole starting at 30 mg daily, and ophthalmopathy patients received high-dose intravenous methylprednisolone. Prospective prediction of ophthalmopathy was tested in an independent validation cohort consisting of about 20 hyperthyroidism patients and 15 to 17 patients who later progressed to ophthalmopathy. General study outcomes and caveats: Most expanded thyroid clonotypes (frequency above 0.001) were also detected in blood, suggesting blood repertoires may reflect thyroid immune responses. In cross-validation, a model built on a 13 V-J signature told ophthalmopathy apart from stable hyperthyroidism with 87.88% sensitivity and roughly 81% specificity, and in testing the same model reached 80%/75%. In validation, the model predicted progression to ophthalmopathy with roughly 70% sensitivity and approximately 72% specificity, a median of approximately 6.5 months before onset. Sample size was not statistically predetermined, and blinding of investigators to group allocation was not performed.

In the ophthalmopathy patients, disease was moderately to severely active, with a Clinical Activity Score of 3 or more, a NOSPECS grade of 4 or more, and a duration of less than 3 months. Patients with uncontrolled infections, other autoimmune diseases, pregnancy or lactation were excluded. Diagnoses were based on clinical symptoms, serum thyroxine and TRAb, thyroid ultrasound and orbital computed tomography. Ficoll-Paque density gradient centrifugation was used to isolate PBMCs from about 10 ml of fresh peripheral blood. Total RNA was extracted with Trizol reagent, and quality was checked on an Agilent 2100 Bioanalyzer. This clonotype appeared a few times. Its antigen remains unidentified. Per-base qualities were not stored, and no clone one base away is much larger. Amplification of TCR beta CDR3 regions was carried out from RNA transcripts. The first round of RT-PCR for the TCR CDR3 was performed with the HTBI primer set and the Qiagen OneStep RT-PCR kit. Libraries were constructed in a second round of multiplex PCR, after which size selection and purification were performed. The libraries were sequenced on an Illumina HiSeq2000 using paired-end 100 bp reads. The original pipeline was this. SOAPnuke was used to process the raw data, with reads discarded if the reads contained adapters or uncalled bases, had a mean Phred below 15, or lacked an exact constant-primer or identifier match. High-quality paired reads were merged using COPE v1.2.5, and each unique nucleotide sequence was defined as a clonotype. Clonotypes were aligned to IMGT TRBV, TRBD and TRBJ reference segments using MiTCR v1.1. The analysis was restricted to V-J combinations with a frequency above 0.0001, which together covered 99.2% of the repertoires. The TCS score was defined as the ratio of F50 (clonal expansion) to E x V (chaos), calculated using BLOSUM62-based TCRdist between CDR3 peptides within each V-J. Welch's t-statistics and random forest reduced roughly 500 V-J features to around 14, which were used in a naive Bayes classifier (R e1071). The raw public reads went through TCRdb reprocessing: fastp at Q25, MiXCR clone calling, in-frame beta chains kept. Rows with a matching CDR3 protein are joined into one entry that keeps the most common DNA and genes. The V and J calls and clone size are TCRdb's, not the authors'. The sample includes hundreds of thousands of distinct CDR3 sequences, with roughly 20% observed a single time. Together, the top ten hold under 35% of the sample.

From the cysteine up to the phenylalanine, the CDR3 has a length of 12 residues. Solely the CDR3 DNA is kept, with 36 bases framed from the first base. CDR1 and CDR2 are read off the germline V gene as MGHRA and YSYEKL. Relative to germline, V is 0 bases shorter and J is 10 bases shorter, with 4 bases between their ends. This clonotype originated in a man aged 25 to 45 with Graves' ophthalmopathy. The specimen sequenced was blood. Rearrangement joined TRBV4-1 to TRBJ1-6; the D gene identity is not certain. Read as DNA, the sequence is TGCGCCAGCAGCCAAGACCAATCACCCCTCCACTTT. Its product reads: CASSQDQSPLHF.